The 11 T cell receptor beta chains reported below all come from one sample, sequenced in a study of blood T cell repertoires in COVID-19. Only in-frame clones appear in the TCRdb table, and some are missing; sequencing was by immunoSEQ multiplex PCR. The table has approximately 91,000 clones, about 75% seen once; the top ten hold around 9.4%. Sequenced: peripheral blood. The receptors were sampled from a woman at least 80 years old with acute or convalescent COVID-19.

The chain has TRBV24-1 and TRBJ1-2; tentative D call: TRBD1 (6 bases). CDR1 and CDR2 from the germline V gene are KGHDR and SFDVKD. Trimming cost V 6 bases and J 10 bases, with 23 bases left between them. CDR3 length equals 15 residues. The CDR3 sequence: CATSPRAGASRDYTF. Here the CDR3 DNA reads TGTGCCACCAGTCCCCGGGCAGGGGCTAGTAGAGACTACACCTTC.

The chain is built from TRBV5-4 and TRBJ2-5; tentative D call: TRBD2 (6 bases). This CDR3 comprises 13 residues. CDR1 is SGHNT, CDR2 YYREEE, per germline (reference sequence). The ends were cut back, 4 bases at V and 0 bases at J, with 7 bases in the middle. For the CDR3, the DNA is TGTGCCAGCAGCCGGGACTACCAAGAGACCCAGTACTTC. It is translated as CASSRDYQETQYF.

The chain couples TRBV19 to TRBJ2-2, with a possible D match to TRBD2 (5 bases). Germline V gives CDR1 LNHDA, CDR2 SQIVND (reference sequence). V lost 7 bases and J 2 bases, leaving 14 bases between the germline ends. This CDR3 is 15 amino acids long. CDR3 DNA: TGTGCCAGTACGGGCCAGCGGACTAACACCGGGGAGCTGTTTTTT. Its translation is CASTGQRTNTGELFF.

The table lists this clone with a few counts. The chain carries TRBV5-1 and TRBJ1-2; 12 positions agree with TRBD1. J lost 7 bases, V lost 5 bases, and 6 bases had no gene match. Germline assignment: CDR1 SGHRS and CDR2 YFSETQ. The CDR3 covers 14 residues. CDR3 sequence: CASRPGQGASGYTF. Written as DNA, the CDR3 is TGCGCCAGCAGACCGGGACAGGGGGCGAGTGGCTACACCTTC.

A remark on this clone: The CDR3 ends on some other residue instead of the conserved phenylalanine or tryptophan, so this is likely a read error. The chain uses TRBV6-1 and TRBJ1-2; maybe TRBD1 (5 bases). V lost 3 bases and J lost 1, with 12 bases in between. CDR3 size: 15 residues. Germline CDR1 reads MNHNS; CDR2 reads SASEGT. The CDR3 loop is CASSDTGMLNYGYTS. CDR3 in DNA: TGTGCCAGCAGTGACACAGGAATGCTTAACTATGGCTACACCTCC.

V gene TRBV3-1 (or the pseudogene TRBV3-2) combines with J gene TRBJ1-1, with TRBD1 matching over 7 bases. Losses at the gene ends were 4 bases for V and 2 bases for J; bases not matched to a gene: 7. This CDR3 is 15 amino acids long. CDR1 LGHDT and CDR2 YNNKEL come from the germline V gene (reference sequence). The CDR3 loop reads CASSPLDRVNTEAFF. In nucleotides, the CDR3 is TGTGCCAGCAGCCCACTCGACAGGGTAAACACTGAAGCTTTCTTT.

The chain combines TRBV3-1 (or the pseudogene TRBV3-2) with TRBJ2-7, with 9 bases lining up with TRBD2. This CDR3 region has 13 residues. Germline assignment: CDR1 LGHDT and CDR2 YNNKEL (reference sequence). V shed 6 bases and J 5 bases; nucleotides not matched to a gene: 5. CDR3 residues: CASRNSGSDEQYF. CDR3 DNA: TGTGCCAGCAGGAATAGCGGGAGTGACGAGCAGTACTTC.

V is TRBV6-2 or TRBV6-3 and J is TRBJ1-2, with TRBD1 identical over 10 bases. CDR3 length: 18 amino acids. J lost 0 bases, V lost 0 bases, and 7 bases had no gene match. Per the germline V gene, CDR1 is MNHEY and CDR2 is SVGEGT. CDR3 protein: CASSYSPDRGVTNYGYTF. The CDR3 nucleotides read TGTGCCAGCAGTTACTCCCCGGACAGGGGGGTTACTAACTATGGCTACACCTTC.

The rearrangement links TRBV15 to TRBJ2-3, with D perhaps matching TRBD1 (6 bases). Trimming stripped 0 bases from V and 4 bases from J, with 11 bases between. Germline CDR1 is LNHNV and CDR2 is YYDKDF (reference sequence). The CDR3 length is 15 residues. CDR3 residues: CATSRDRGWADTQYF. The DNA of the CDR3 is TGTGCCACCAGCAGAGACAGGGGTTGGGCAGATACGCAGTATTTT.

This clone has only one observation. The chain links TRBV2 to TRBJ2-3; unclear D gene. The germline V gene has CDR1 SNHLY and CDR2 FYNNEI. Trimming pared 4 bases from V and 2 bases from J, leaving 10 bases between. The CDR3 is made up of 14 amino acids. CDR3 protein: CASSGGTYTDTQYF. The CDR3 DNA reads as TGTGCCAGCAGTGGCGGAACATACACAGATACGCAGTATTTT.

CDR3 sequence: CAWSVGLNSNQPQHF. In nucleotides, the CDR3 is TGTGCCTGGAGTGTGGGACTCAATAGCAATCAGCCCCAGCATTTT. This chain links TRBV30 with TRBJ1-5, with D tentatively TRBD1 (5 bases). The V and J ends lost 0 bases and 0 bases respectively, with 9 bases between them. Germline CDR1 and CDR2: GTSNPN and SVGIG (reference sequence). This CDR3 has 15 amino acids.